Each of the 10 T cell receptor beta chains below was sequenced from the same sample in a study of T cell responses to AZD1222 COVID-19 vaccine. Clones were read by immunoSEQ multiplex PCR, and TCRdb kept only the in-frame ones, dropping some. This sample has 150,000 or so clones; 90% occur once, and the top ten carry about 1.7%. The source material was peripheral blood, sampled on day 0 of AZD1222 vaccination. The receptors were sampled from an adult in good health.

This chain uses TRBV19 with TRBJ2-7, with D perhaps matching TRBD1 (5 bases). Germline V gene lookup returns CDR1 LNHDA and CDR2 SQIVND (reference sequence). Trimming stripped 4 bases from V and 2 bases from J, with 12 bases between. The CDR3 is 14 residues long. In nucleotides, the CDR3 is TGTGCCAGTAGTAGGACACCAAATACCTACGAGCAGTACTTC. This codes for CASSRTPNTYEQYF.

The chain uses TRBV9 and TRBJ2-5; weak D call: TRBD2 (6 bases). V gave up 0 bases and J gave up 2 bases, with 8 bases separating them. This CDR3 spans 14 amino acids. From germline, CDR1 is SGDLS and CDR2 YYNGEE. In DNA form, the CDR3 reads TGTGCCAGCAGCGTAGCTGGACTACAAGAGACCCAGTACTTC. Translating gives CASSVAGLQETQYF.

The chain carries TRBV7-9 and TRBJ1-2; tentative D call: TRBD1 (5 bases). The germline V gene has CDR1 SEHNR and CDR2 FQNEAQ (reference sequence). CDR3 length equals 13 residues. Trimming stripped 1 base from V and 2 bases from J, with 5 bases between. The CDR3: CASSLGQNYGYTF. The CDR3 coding sequence is TGTGCCAGCAGCTTAGGACAGAACTATGGCTACACCTTC.

This clone has just one count. The genes are TRBV7-2 and TRBJ2-7, with 9 positions matching TRBD2. This CDR3 spans 15 amino acids. Germline V lookup: CDR1 SGHTA, CDR2 FQGNSA. V shed 1 base and J 6 bases; nucleotides not matched to a gene: 7. The DNA of the CDR3 is TGTGCCAGCAGCTTAGGCGGGAGGGCCCGAGTCGAGCAGTACTTC. As protein: CASSLGGRARVEQYF.

This chain links TRBV19 with TRBJ1-5, with 8 bases matching TRBD1. The V gene end was trimmed by 8 bases and the J gene end by 5 bases; junction bases not matched to a gene: 11. The germline CDR1 and CDR2 sequences are LNHDA and SQIVND (reference sequence). The CDR3 totals 15 residues. The CDR3 DNA reads TGTGCCAGTTCCCCGCAGGGGGCAGGCTATCAGCCCCAGCATTTT. Translation gives CASSPQGAGYQPQHF.

CDR3 sequence (DNA): TGCAGCGTTGATGAAGATCCCAGCCAAGAGACCCAGTACTTC. This translates into CSVDEDPSQETQYF. The gene calls are TRBV29-1 and TRBJ2-5, with D unclear. Germline CDR1 is SQVTM and CDR2 is ANQGSEA. Trimming cost V 3 bases and J 1 base, with 12 bases left between them. The CDR3 is 14 amino acids.

This clone was counted only a few times. The chain has TRBV6-4 and TRBJ1-1; D may be TRBD1 (5 bases). The CDR3 is 13 amino acids. Germline V lookup: CDR1 MRHNA, CDR2 SNTAGT. V dropped 6 bases and J dropped 1 base, with 9 bases sitting between them. CDR3 coding DNA: TGTGCCAGCAGCAAACAGGAGAACACTGAAGCTTTCTTT. This encodes CASSKQENTEAFF.

The V and J genes are TRBV10-3 and TRBJ2-7; 9 nucleotides align to TRBD1. With V trimmed by 2 bases and J by 4 bases, 12 bases remained unmatched. This CDR3 spans 17 amino acids. The V gene's germline CDR1 is ENHRY and CDR2 SYGVKD. The CDR3 protein is CAISERRGTGLSYEQYF. The CDR3 nucleotides read TGTGCCATCAGTGAGCGACGGGGGACAGGGTTATCGTACGAGCAGTACTTC.

The rearrangement uses TRBV27 and TRBJ2-7; tentatively, D is TRBD1 (5 bases). This CDR3 is built from 13 residues. V was shortened by 2 bases and J by 4 bases, with 9 bases between the two germline ends. In germline, CDR1 is MNHEY, CDR2 SMNVEV (reference sequence). This CDR3 reads CASSLDSGYEQYF. CDR3 DNA sequence: TGTGCCAGCAGTTTAGACAGTGGGTACGAGCAGTACTTC.

The chain combines TRBV5-1 with TRBJ2-3; D tentatively fits TRBD1 or TRBD2 (5 bases each). Germline V gene sequence: CDR1 SGHRS, CDR2 YFSETQ. The ends were cut back, 1 base at V and 3 bases at J, with 15 bases in the middle. The CDR3 has 16 amino acids. The DNA for the CDR3 is TGCGCCAGCAGCTTGACAGGCGCGCGGACTACAGATACGCAGTATTTT. It is translated as CASSLTGARTTDTQYF. The variable domain in full, with the rest retrieved from reference TRBV5-1 and TRBJ2-3, is KAGVTQTPRYLIKTRGQQVTLSCSPISGHRSVSWYQQTPGQGLQFLFEYFSETQRNKGNFPGRFSGRQFSNSRSEMNVSTLELGDSALYLCASSLTGARTTDTQYFGPGTRLTVL.